This T cell receptor (beta chain) was identified in a study of blood T cell repertoires in COVID-19. Study-wide context: Spain, Italy and the United States supplied samples that represented acute and convalescent COVID-19. In each case, the material was cDNA or gDNA derived from T cells, B-cell-depleted T cells, or PBMCs.

In the source study's methods: Estimation of nucleated cell counts relied on the amplification of reference gene primers. The protocol was immunoSEQ multiplex PCR, while the TCRdb copy is restricted to in-frame clones and leaves out a portion. That table is the source of V, J and clone size, and D and trimming were worked out from the DNA. The sample lists approximately 140,000 clones, approximately 86% occurring once. A single count supports this clone. The CDR3 sequence is 16 residues long. CDR1 and CDR2 (germline): SGHKS, YYEKEE (reference sequence). Trimming removed 3 bases at V and 0 bases at J, with 10 bases between.

The rearrangement uses TRBV5-5 and TRBJ2-6, with D possibly being TRBD1 (6 bases). This clonotype was obtained from a man between 65 and 85 years old with acute or convalescent COVID-19. The material sequenced was peripheral blood. The CDR3, as DNA: TGTGCCAGCAGCTCTCCAGGGGACTCTGGGGCCAACGTCCTGACTTTC. This codes for CASSSPGDSGANVLTF.